This T cell receptor beta chain derives from a study of radiotherapy plus CTLA-4 blockade in lung cancer. Study details: Overall, approximately 17% of patients showed an objective response, while about 31% attained disease control. Study outcomes and limitations: Tumor-origin TCR clones grew in blood after radiotherapy plus ipilimumab. Interferon-beta, together with early blood T cell clone dynamics, reportedly best predicted response.

Focal radiation was given together with CTLA-4 blockade (ipilimumab) to patients with chemo-refractory metastatic non-small-cell lung cancer. Assay used: immunoSEQ multiplex PCR; TCRdb lists only in-frame clones, some missing. The sample contains roughly 76,000 clones, roughly 74% of which appear only once. V shed 0 bases and J 2 bases; nucleotides not matched to a gene: 8. CDR3 size: 17 residues. The germline V gene has CDR1 SGHTA and CDR2 FQGNSA. In regard to this clone: Its antigen remains unidentified.

V gene TRBV7-2 combines with J gene TRBJ2-7; 9 bases map to TRBD2. The TCR was taken from a human donor with non-small cell lung cancer whose response to radiotherapy plus ipilimumab could not be evaluated. The material was peripheral blood, obtained from a patient treated with radiotherapy plus ipilimumab. CDR3 in amino acids: CASSLAGVSGGTYEQYF. The CDR3 DNA reads as TGTGCCAGCAGCTTAGCTGGAGTAAGCGGGGGGACCTACGAGCAGTACTTC. Supplemented by reference TRBV7-2 and TRBJ2-7, the full variable domain reads GAGVSQSPSNKVTEKGKDVELRCDPISGHTALYWYRQSLGQGLEFLIYFQGNSAPDKSGLPSDRFSAERTGGSVSTLTIQRTQQEDSAVYLCASSLAGVSGGTYEQYFGPGTRLTVT.